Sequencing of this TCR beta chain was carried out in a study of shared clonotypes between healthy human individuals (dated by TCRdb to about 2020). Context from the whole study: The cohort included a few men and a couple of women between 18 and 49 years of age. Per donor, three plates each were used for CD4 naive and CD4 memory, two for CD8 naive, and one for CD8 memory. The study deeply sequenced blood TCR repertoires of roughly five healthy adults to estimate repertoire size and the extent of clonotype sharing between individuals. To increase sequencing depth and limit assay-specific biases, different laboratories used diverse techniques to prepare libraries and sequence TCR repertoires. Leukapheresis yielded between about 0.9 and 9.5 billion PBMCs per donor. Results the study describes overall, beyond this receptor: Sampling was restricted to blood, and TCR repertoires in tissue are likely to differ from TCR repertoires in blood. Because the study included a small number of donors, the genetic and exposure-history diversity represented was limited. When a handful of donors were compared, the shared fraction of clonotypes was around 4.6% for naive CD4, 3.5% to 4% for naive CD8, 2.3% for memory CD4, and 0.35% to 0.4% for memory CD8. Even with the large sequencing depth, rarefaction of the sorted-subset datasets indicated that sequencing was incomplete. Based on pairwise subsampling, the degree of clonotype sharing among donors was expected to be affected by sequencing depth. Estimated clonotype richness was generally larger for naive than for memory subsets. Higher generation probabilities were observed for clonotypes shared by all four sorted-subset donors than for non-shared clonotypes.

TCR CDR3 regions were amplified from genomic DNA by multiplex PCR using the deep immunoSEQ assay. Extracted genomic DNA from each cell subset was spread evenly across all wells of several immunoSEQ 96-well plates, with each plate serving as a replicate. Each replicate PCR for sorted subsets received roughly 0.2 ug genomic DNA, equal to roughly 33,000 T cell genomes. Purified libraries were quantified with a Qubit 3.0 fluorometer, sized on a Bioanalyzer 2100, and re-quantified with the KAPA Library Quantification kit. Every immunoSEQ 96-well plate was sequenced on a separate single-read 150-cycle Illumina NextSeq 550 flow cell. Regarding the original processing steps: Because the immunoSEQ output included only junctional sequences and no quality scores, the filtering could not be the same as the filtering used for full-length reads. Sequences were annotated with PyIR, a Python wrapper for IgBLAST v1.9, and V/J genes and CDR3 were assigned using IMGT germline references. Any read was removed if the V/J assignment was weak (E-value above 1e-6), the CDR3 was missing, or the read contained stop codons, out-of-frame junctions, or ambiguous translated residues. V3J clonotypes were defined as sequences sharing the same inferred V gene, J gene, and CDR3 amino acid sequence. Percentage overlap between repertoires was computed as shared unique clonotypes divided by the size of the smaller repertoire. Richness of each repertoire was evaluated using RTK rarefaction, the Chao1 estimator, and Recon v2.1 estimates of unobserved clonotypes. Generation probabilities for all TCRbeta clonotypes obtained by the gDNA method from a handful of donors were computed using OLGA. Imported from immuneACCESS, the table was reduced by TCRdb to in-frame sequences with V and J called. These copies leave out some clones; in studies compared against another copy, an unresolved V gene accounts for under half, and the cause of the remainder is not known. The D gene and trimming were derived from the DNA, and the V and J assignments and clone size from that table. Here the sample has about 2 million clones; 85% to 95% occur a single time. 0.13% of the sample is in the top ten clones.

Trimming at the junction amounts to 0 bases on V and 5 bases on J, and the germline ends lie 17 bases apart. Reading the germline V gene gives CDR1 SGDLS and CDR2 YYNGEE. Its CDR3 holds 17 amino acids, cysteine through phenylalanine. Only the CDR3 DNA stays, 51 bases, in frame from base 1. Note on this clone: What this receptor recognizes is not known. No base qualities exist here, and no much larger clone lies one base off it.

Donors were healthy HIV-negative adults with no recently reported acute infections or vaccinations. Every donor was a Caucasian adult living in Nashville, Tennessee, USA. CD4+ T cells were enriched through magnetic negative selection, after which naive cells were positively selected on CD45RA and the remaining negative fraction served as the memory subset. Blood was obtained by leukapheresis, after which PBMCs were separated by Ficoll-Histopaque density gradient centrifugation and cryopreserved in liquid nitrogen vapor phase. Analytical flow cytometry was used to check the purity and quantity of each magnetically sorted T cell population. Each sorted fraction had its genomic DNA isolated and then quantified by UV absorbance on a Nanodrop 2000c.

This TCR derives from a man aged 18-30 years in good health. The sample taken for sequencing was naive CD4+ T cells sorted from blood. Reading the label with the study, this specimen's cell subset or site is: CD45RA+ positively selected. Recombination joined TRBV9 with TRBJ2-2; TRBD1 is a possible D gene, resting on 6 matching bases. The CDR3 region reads CASSVAGRARGTGELFF. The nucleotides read TGTGCCAGCAGCGTAGCGGGGCGGGCCAGGGGAACCGGGGAGCTGTTTTTT.